Presented here are 8 T cell receptor beta chains from one specimen sequenced in a study of blood T cell repertoires in COVID-19. The assay was immunoSEQ multiplex PCR, and TCRdb's table has in-frame clones only and misses some. Of about 170,000 clones in the sample, more than 85% were seen once. The sequencing input was peripheral blood. Receptors originate from a woman of 80 years or more with COVID-19, enrolled during active disease.

The chain has TRBV19 and TRBJ2-2; D is possibly TRBD1 (6 bases). The CDR3 consists of 14 residues. Trimming took off 7 bases at V and 4 bases at J, with 13 bases between the two ends. Germline loops: CDR1 LNHDA, CDR2 SQIVND (reference sequence). The CDR3 sequence: CASTITGITGELFF. The CDR3 coding sequence is TGTGCCAGTACCATTACAGGGATCACCGGGGAGCTGTTTTTT.

The chain is built from TRBV18 and TRBJ1-3; D unresolved. The CDR3 length is 14 residues. Trimming left V 2 bases short and J 3 bases short, with 8 bases between. Looked up from germline, CDR1 is KGHSH and CDR2 is LQKENI. CDR3 residues: CASSPEVGGNTIYF. CDR3 bases: TGTGCCAGCTCACCAGAAGTCGGTGGAAACACCATATATTTT.

The V and J genes are TRBV5-1 and TRBJ2-3; 14 bases match TRBD2. CDR3 length equals 18 residues. CDR1 and CDR2 from the germline V gene are SGHRS and YFSETQ. J lost 4 bases, V lost 0 bases, and 7 bases had no gene match. The CDR3 is CASSLAGTSGRGPDTQYF. CDR3 DNA sequence: TGCGCCAGCAGCTTGGCCGGGACTAGCGGGAGAGGGCCAGATACGCAGTATTTT.

This chain connects TRBV6-6 to TRBJ1-5; 11 nucleotides align to TRBD1. Per germline, CDR1 MNHNY and CDR2 SVGAGI (reference sequence). The CDR3 contains 15 residues. V lost 6 bases and J lost 4; bases outside the gene matches: 5. The CDR3 region is CASRPGQGGNQPQHF. The CDR3 nucleotides are TGTGCCAGCAGGCCGGGACAGGGGGGAAATCAGCCCCAGCATTTT.

The CDR3 here is CASSMRLAGLYEQYF. CDR3 coding DNA: TGTGCCAGCAGCATGAGACTAGCGGGGCTCTACGAGCAGTACTTC. This sequence joins TRBV7-2 and TRBJ2-7, with 11 bases identical to TRBD2. V dropped 5 bases and J dropped 3; count of bases not matched to a gene: 6. In germline, CDR1 is SGHTA, CDR2 FQGNSA. This CDR3 contains 15 residues.

This clone was recorded a few times. The V gene is TRBV6-5, the J gene TRBJ1-1, with no clear D. Trimming cost V 5 bases and J 1 base, with 8 bases left between them. The CDR3 contains 13 residues. Germline loops: CDR1 MNHEY, CDR2 SVGAGI. CDR3 nucleotide sequence: TGTGCCAGCAGTCTAACTTGGAACACTGAAGCTTTCTTT. It codes for CASSLTWNTEAFF.

V is TRBV2 and J is TRBJ1-6; D remains unclear. V shed 3 bases and J shed 0 bases, with 3 bases lying between them. CDR1 SNHLY and CDR2 FYNNEI come from the germline V gene. CDR3 length: 14 amino acids. This CDR3 is CASSDSSYNSPLHF. DNA of the CDR3: TGTGCCAGCAGTGATAGCTCCTATAATTCACCCCTCCACTTT.

The chain has TRBV5-4 and TRBJ2-3, with 14 bases identical to TRBD2. Germline trimming cut 3 bases from V and 6 bases from J; bases unmatched to any gene: 6. This CDR3 spans 16 amino acids. The germline V gene has CDR1 SGHNT and CDR2 YYREEE (reference sequence). CDR3 sequence (DNA): TGTGCCAGCAGCTCGGGACTAGCGGGAGCGTCTGATACGCAGTATTTT. Translating gives CASSSGLAGASDTQYF.